The clone carrying this T cell receptor (beta chain) was counted a single time. V trimming: 2 bases; J trimming: 2 bases; junction bases outside the gene matches: 9. The CDR3 totals 16 residues. This entry is derived from a study of T cell responses to AZD1222 COVID-19 vaccine. The table came from immunoSEQ multiplex PCR; TCRdb's copy has only in-frame clones and leaves some out. The table has roughly 140,000 clones, approximately 90% seen once; the top ten hold roughly 3.2%. The sequences come from peripheral blood, collected 28 days after the second AZD1222 dose. This chain links TRBV23-1 with TRBJ2-7; 7 bases match TRBD1. TRBV23-1 is an open reading frame whose function is uncertain. The TCR was taken from an adult who received the AZD1222 COVID-19 vaccine. CDR3 sequence (DNA): TGCGCCAGCAGTCAAGCTGCTGGGACAGAGGCCTACGAGCAGTACTTC. Protein: CASSQAAGTEAYEQYF.